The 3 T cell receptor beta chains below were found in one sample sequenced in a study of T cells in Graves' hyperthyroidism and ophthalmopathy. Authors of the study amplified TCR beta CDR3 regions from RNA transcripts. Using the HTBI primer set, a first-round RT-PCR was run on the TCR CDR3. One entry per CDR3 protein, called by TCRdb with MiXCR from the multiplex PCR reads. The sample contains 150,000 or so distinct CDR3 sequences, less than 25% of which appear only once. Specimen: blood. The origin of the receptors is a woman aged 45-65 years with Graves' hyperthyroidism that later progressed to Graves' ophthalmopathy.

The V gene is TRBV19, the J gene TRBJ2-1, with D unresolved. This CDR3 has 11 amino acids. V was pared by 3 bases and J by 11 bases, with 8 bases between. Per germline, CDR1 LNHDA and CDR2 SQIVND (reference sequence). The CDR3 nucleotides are TGTGCCAGTAGTATTGCGGAAAAGCAGTTCTTC. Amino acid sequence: CASSIAEKQFF.

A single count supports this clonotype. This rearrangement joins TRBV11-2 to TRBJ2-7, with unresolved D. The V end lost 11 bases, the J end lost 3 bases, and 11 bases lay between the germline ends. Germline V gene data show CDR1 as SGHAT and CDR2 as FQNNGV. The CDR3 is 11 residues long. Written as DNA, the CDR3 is TGTGCCTCCAAGGCGATCTACGAGCAGTACTTC. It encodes CASKAIYEQYF.

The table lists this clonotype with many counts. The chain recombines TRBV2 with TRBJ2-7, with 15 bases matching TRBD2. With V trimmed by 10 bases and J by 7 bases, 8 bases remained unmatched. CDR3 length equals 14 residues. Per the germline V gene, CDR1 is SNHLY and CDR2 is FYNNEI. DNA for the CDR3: TGTGCCACAGCCGGGACTAGCGGGAGGAAAGAGCAGTACTTC. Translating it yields CATAGTSGRKEQYF.